The 31 T cell receptor beta chains below all came from one sample that was sequenced in a study of lymphopenia after photon versus proton radiotherapy. The table came from immunoSEQ multiplex PCR; TCRdb's copy has only in-frame clones and leaves some out. Seen here are tens of thousands of clones, about 90% observed once, and the top ten hold less than 14%. The sample in question was peripheral blood, obtained from a patient treated with proton-based radiotherapy. These receptors came from a man older than 75 with esophageal cancer.

The chain joins TRBV6-1 to TRBJ2-6, with TRBD1 as a possible D gene (5 bases). Between the trimmed V and J ends, which lost 3 bases and 1 base, there was a span of 10 bases. The CDR3 is made up of 16 amino acids. Germline CDR1 and CDR2: MNHNS and SASEGT. The CDR3 coding sequence is TGTGCCAGCAGTGACTGGGGCGCATCTGGGGCCAACGTCCTGACTTTC. Encoded protein: CASSDWGASGANVLTF.

By share, this clone ranks as medium-sized (0.01 to 0.1%). This sequence joins TRBV18 and TRBJ1-2; no definite D call. CDR3 length equals 15 residues. V lost 2 bases and J lost 2, with 12 bases in between. Germline assignment: CDR1 KGHSH and CDR2 LQKENI. The CDR3 DNA follows: TGTGCCAGCTCACCAGCGGTGGGCAGGAACTATGGCTACACCTTC. This encodes CASSPAVGRNYGYTF.

This chain links TRBV4-1 with TRBJ1-1, with D tentatively TRBD1 (5 bases). Germline-derived CDR1 and CDR2 are MGHRA and YSYEKL. V lost 4 bases and J lost 6, with 12 bases in between. This CDR3 spans 13 amino acids. The CDR3 bases are TGCGCCAGCAGCCCAGTACGGGGACCTGAAGCTTTCTTT. Translated: CASSPVRGPEAFF.

The V call is TRBV11-3, the J call TRBJ1-4, with D unclear. V was pared by 1 base and J by 8 bases, with 14 bases between. CDR3 length: 15 amino acids. Looked up from germline, CDR1 is SGHNT and CDR2 is YENEEA. The CDR3 DNA follows: TGTGCCAGCAGCTTAGTTGGCGGTGATTTGGAAAAACTGTTTTTT. Its translation is CASSLVGGDLEKLFF.

The rearrangement uses TRBV5-1 and TRBJ1-1; TRBD1 might be the D (5 bases). The CDR3 length is 13 residues. Germline values: CDR1 SGHRS, CDR2 YFSETQ. V was trimmed by 7 bases and J by 1 base, leaving 11 bases between them. The CDR3 DNA reads TGCGCCAGCGCCCCAGGGCGGAACACTGAAGCTTTCTTT. Its translation: CASAPGRNTEAFF.

The CDR3 loop is CASSVGAVSGNTIYF. The CDR3, as DNA: TGTGCCAGCAGCGTAGGGGCAGTCTCTGGAAACACCATATATTTT. The chain is built from TRBV9 and TRBJ1-3; the D is unclear. The germline V gene encodes CDR1 SGDLS and CDR2 YYNGEE. Trimming removed 0 bases at V and 0 bases at J, with 7 bases between. CDR3 length: 15 amino acids.

This clone was seen a few times. The chain joins TRBV13 to TRBJ2-2; TRBD2 matches 9 bases. The germline V gene has CDR1 PRHDT and CDR2 FYEKMQ (reference sequence). With V trimmed by 2 bases and J by 7 bases, 2 bases remained unmatched. The CDR3 runs to 14 residues. CDR3 DNA: TGTGCCAGCAGCTTACTAGCGGGAATCGGGGAGCTGTTTTTT. This sequence encodes CASSLLAGIGELFF.

There are a few counts of this clone. The J gene is TRBJ1-2, the V gene TRBV18, with 9 bases matching TRBD1. Trimming took 3 bases from V and 7 from J; bases not matched to a gene: 15. The germline V gene encodes CDR1 KGHSH and CDR2 LQKENI. The CDR3 runs 17 residues. CDR3 coding DNA: TGTGCCAGCTCACCTCGCGGTGGGACAGGGTGGATCGGTGGCTACACCTTC. Amino acid sequence: CASSPRGGTGWIGGYTF.

About this clone: The germline gene is not matched at one end of the junction; a read error may be the cause. This CDR3 reads CASSVATGMDQPQHF. CDR3 sequence (DNA): TGTGCCAGCAGCGTAGCGACAGGAATGGATCAGCCCCAGCATTTT. This chain joins TRBV7-9 and TRBJ1-5; a possible D gene is TRBD1 (6 bases). The CDR3 covers 15 residues. The germline gives CDR1 SEHNR, CDR2 FQNEAQ (reference sequence). The whole variable domain, filled in from reference TRBV7-9 and TRBJ1-5, reads DTGVSQNPRHKITKRGQNVTFRCDPISEHNRLYWYRQTLGQGPEFLTYFQNEAQLEKSRLLSDRFSAERPKGSFSTLEIQRTEQGDSAMYLCASSVATGMDQPQHFGDGTRLSIL.

The CDR3 here is CSARVRHGYTF. The DNA for the CDR3 is TGCAGTGCTAGAGTTCGGCATGGCTACACCTTC. The rearrangement uses TRBV20-1 and TRBJ1-2; D unresolved. Germline CDR1 and CDR2: DFQATT and SNEGSKA (reference sequence). The length of the CDR3 is 11 residues. V lost 1 base to trimming and J lost 6 bases, with 6 bases between them.

V is TRBV2 and J is TRBJ2-5; 10 bases fit TRBD1. V dropped 0 bases and J dropped 4; count of bases not matched to a gene: 8. Germline V gives CDR1 SNHLY, CDR2 FYNNEI. The CDR3 spans 17 residues. The CDR3 protein is CASSEATGTGVVETQYF. In DNA form, the CDR3 reads TGTGCCAGCAGTGAAGCGACCGGGACAGGGGTGGTAGAGACCCAGTACTTC.

CDR3 DNA: TGTGCCAGCAGCTTATACCCCAGGTCGGGGCAGCCCCAGCATTTT. Translating gives CASSLYPRSGQPQHF. The genes are TRBV5-5 and TRBJ1-5; D is unclear. Germline CDR1 reads SGHKS; CDR2 reads YYEKEE (reference sequence). V dropped 2 bases and J dropped 7 bases, with 16 bases sitting between them. This CDR3 is 15 amino acids long.

This sequence joins TRBV19 and TRBJ1-6; D gene unclear. The germline V gene encodes CDR1 LNHDA and CDR2 SQIVND (reference sequence). The CDR3 has 15 residues. V lost 3 bases, J lost 7 bases, and 13 bases lay in between. CDR3 in amino acids: CASSITGRGNSPLHF. The CDR3 region has the DNA TGTGCCAGTAGTATCACGGGTCGGGGAAATTCACCCCTCCACTTT.

The genes are TRBV19 and TRBJ1-1; D uncertain. Germline-derived CDR1 and CDR2 are LNHDA and SQIVND (reference sequence). This CDR3 has 12 residues. Trimming pared 1 base from V and 8 bases from J, leaving 8 bases between. CDR3 DNA: TGTGCCAGTAGTATAGGAGGGTTGGAAGCTTTCTTT. Translating gives CASSIGGLEAFF.

This chain uses TRBV4-2 with TRBJ2-3, with TRBD2 identical over 10 bases. Looked up from germline, CDR1 is LGHNA and CDR2 is YNFKEQ. V dropped 0 bases and J dropped 1; count of bases not matched to a gene: 1. This CDR3 is 16 amino acids long. The CDR3 sequence is CASSQDLAGGTDTQYF. CDR3 coding DNA: TGTGCCAGCAGCCAAGACCTAGCGGGGGGCACAGATACGCAGTATTTT.

V gene TRBV6-4 combines with J gene TRBJ1-1; no reliable D call. Germline CDR1 and CDR2: MRHNA and SNTAGT. The ends were cut back, 4 bases at V and 2 bases at J, with 8 bases in the middle. The CDR3 length is 13 residues. CDR3 loop: CASSGNRNTEAFF. The CDR3 bases are TGTGCCAGCAGTGGCAATAGAAACACTGAAGCTTTCTTT.

The chain combines TRBV4-3 with TRBJ2-6; unclear D gene. Between the trimmed V and J ends, which lost 3 bases and 2 bases, there was a span of 14 bases. CDR3 size: 17 residues. Germline loops: CDR1 LGHNA, CDR2 YSLEER. CDR3 residues: CASSHLAPPTGANVLTF. The CDR3 DNA sequence: TGCGCCAGCAGCCACTTGGCCCCCCCCACTGGGGCCAACGTCCTGACTTTC.

CDR3 sequence reads: CASSLYHLGLAGFYEQYF. For the CDR3, the DNA is TGTGCCAGCAGCTTGTATCACCTGGGACTAGCGGGTTTCTACGAGCAGTACTTC. The rearrangement joins TRBV5-6 to TRBJ2-7; TRBD2 aligns across 12 bases. Germline loops: CDR1 SGHDT, CDR2 YYEEEE. The V and J ends lost 1 base and 3 bases, in that order; junction bases with no gene match: 11. CDR3 length equals 18 residues.

This clone has only a few counts. The chain joins TRBV5-5 to TRBJ1-2, with D unclear. This CDR3 has 14 residues. Trimming shortened V by 4 bases and J by 3 bases, and 13 bases separated the two germline ends. Germline V lookup: CDR1 SGHKS, CDR2 YYEKEE (reference sequence). Written as DNA, the CDR3 is TGTGCCAGCAGCGTACAACATAACCACTATGGCTACACCTTC. This gives the protein CASSVQHNHYGYTF.

The genes are TRBV5-6 and TRBJ2-5; 8 bases map to TRBD2. The CDR3 spans 16 residues. Germline trimming cut 4 bases from V and 1 base from J; bases unmatched to any gene: 9. Germline V CDR1 and CDR2: SGHDT, YYEEEE. Here the CDR3 reads CASSLPGLELQETQYF. In nucleotides, the CDR3 is TGTGCCAGCAGCCTGCCGGGACTAGAGCTCCAAGAGACCCAGTACTTC.

DNA of the CDR3: TGTGCCAGCAGTTCCTGGGAGGGGGCCCCCTCCTACGAGCAGTACTTC. Translated, it gives CASSSWEGAPSYEQYF. The chain links TRBV27 to TRBJ2-5, with D tentatively TRBD1 or TRBD2 (7 bases each). With the DNA end fitting TRBJ2-7 better, the J assignment may be wrong. Germline V gives CDR1 MNHEY, CDR2 SMNVEV (reference sequence). The CDR3 runs to 16 residues.

The chain employs TRBV11-2 and TRBJ2-5, with 8 bases that match TRBD1. Unmatched junction bases numbered 9, after V lost 1 base and J lost 2 bases. Germline-derived CDR1 and CDR2 are SGHAT and FQNNGV. There are 17 residues in the CDR3. CDR3 sequence: CASSLAPGRGHQETQYF. CDR3 nucleotides: TGTGCCAGCAGCTTAGCCCCCGGCAGGGGGCATCAAGAGACCCAGTACTTC.

The chain has TRBV19 and TRBJ2-1; D is unresolved. CDR3 size: 11 residues. V was cut by 4 bases and J by 9 bases, with 7 bases left in between. Germline CDR1 is LNHDA and CDR2 is SQIVND (reference sequence). CDR3 protein: CASSRLFEQFF. The CDR3 coding sequence is TGTGCCAGTAGTAGGCTCTTTGAGCAGTTCTTC.

This sequence joins TRBV18 and TRBJ2-5; 7 bases map to TRBD1. With V trimmed by 4 bases and J by 4 bases, 6 bases remained unmatched. CDR1 and CDR2 (germline): KGHSH, LQKENI. The CDR3 is 14 amino acids. The CDR3 reads CASSRRQGSETQYF. CDR3 nucleotide sequence: TGTGCCAGCTCACGCAGACAGGGTTCAGAGACCCAGTACTTC.

The rearrangement links TRBV7-2 to TRBJ2-5; possibly TRBD2 for D (6 bases). Trimming removed 5 bases at V and 2 bases at J, with 6 bases between. The CDR3 covers 12 residues. Germline V lookup: CDR1 SGHTA, CDR2 FQGNSA. The CDR3 reads CASSRGQETQYF. In DNA, the CDR3 is TGTGCCAGCAGCCGGGGGCAAGAGACCCAGTACTTC.

The rearrangement uses TRBV27 and TRBJ1-3; perhaps TRBD1 as D (5 bases). The CDR3 loop spans 17 amino acids. Per the germline V gene, CDR1 is MNHEY and CDR2 is SMNVEV (reference sequence). Trimming left V 5 bases short and J 4 bases short, with 21 bases between. The CDR3 loop reads CASSAGQGGGKGNTIYF. The CDR3 nucleotides read TGTGCCAGCAGTGCGGGGCAGGGCGGTGGTAAAGGAAACACCATATATTTT.

The gene calls are TRBV5-1 and TRBJ2-7, with 12 nucleotides matching TRBD2. The ends lost 4 bases at V and 0 bases at J; junction bases unmatched: 14. The CDR3 is made up of 19 amino acids. Germline V gives CDR1 SGHRS, CDR2 YFSETQ. The CDR3 protein is CASSPVGLAGSRSSYEQYF. CDR3 nucleotide sequence: TGCGCCAGCAGCCCAGTTGGACTAGCGGGGTCCAGGAGCTCCTACGAGCAGTACTTC.

This clone appeared once. CDR3 sequence: CASSREWGYTF. DNA of the CDR3: TGTGCCAGCAGTCGAGAATGGGGCTACACCTTC. The chain uses TRBV2 and TRBJ1-2; no firm D call. Germline lookup yields CDR1 SNHLY and CDR2 FYNNEI. V lost 5 bases, J lost 8 bases, and 9 bases lay in between. This CDR3 comprises 11 residues.

This sequence joins TRBV7-9 and TRBJ2-5; no clear D. The CDR3 totals 14 residues. V was pared by 3 bases and J by 2 bases, with 10 bases between. CDR1 and CDR2 (germline): SEHNR, FQNEAQ (reference sequence). The CDR3 DNA is TGTGCCAGCAGCTTTTCTTCCCTTCAAGAGACCCAGTACTTC. This encodes CASSFSSLQETQYF.

The J gene is TRBJ1-6, the V gene TRBV4-1; D is undetermined. V lost 3 bases and J 7 bases, leaving 13 bases between the germline ends. Germline V gene lookup returns CDR1 MGHRA and CDR2 YSYEKL. The CDR3 contains 15 residues. The CDR3 DNA reads as TGCGCCAGCAGCCAGCTTGACCAGCCGAATTCACCCCTCCACTTT. Translation: CASSQLDQPNSPLHF.

The V and J genes are TRBV6-1 and TRBJ1-2, with D perhaps TRBD1 (6 bases). The ends were cut back, 5 bases at V and 2 bases at J, with 9 bases in the middle. Germline assignment: CDR1 MNHNS and CDR2 SASEGT. This CDR3 region has 13 residues. The CDR3 region has the DNA TGTGCCAGCAGTCGGGACATAAACTATGGCTACACCTTC. Translation gives CASSRDINYGYTF.